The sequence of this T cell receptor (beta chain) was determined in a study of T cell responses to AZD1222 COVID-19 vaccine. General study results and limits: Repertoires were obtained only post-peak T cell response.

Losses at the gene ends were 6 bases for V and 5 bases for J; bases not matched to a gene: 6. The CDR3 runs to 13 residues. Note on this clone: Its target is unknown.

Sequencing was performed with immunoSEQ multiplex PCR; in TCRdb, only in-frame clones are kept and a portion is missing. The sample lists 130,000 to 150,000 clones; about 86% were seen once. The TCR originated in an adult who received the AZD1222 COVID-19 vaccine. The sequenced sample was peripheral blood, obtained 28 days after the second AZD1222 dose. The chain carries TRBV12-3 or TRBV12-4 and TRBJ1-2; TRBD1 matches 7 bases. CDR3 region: CASSDRAGYGYTF. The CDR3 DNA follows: TGTGCCAGCAGCGACAGGGCCGGGTATGGCTACACCTTC.